This T cell receptor beta chain was documented in a study of early T cells in non-severe SARS-CoV-2 infection (dated by TCRdb to the early 2020s). Concerning the study at large: Bulk RNA from unsorted whole blood was used for TCR sequencing, so alpha and beta chains could not be paired. What the authors observed across the whole study: VDJdb matching was skewed toward anti-spike CD8 responses and likely underestimated virus-specific expansions, missing private and CD4 specificities.

A case-control design nested within a healthcare worker cohort in London, UK, was used, with weekly nasopharyngeal swab PCR tests and blood sampling performed. Healthcare workers were recruited during the week of the UK lockdown, between 23 and 31 March 2020, and followed weekly for up to roughly 15 weeks. Library generation was performed with 5' RACE. TCRdb lists the instrument as NextSeq 500. The TCR library protocol attached unique molecular identifiers to individual cDNA molecules to correct for sequencing error and PCR bias. Both TCR alpha and beta chains were sequenced, and tight co-correlation was observed between alpha and beta sequence abundances in each sample. Per the source publication's procedure: V gene, J gene and CDR3 annotation of TCR sequences was performed with Decombinator V4. TCRs were defined as expanded if a significant change between any two time points was detected under a Poisson model with p below 0.0001. TCR abundances were normalised to the total number of TCRs sequenced per sample and expressed as counts per million. VDJdb, accessed 1 November 2021, was searched for CMV, EBV and SARS-CoV-2 annotated TCRs, excluding TCRs annotated for multiple antigens. The public reads were quality trimmed at Q25 with fastp and then assembled into clones with MiXCR by TCRdb, keeping productive beta chains. Here each entry gathers all rows of one CDR3 protein and keeps the most common genes and DNA. Here the V and J calls rest on TCRdb's processing, not on the authors' analysis. For this sample the table gives around 30,000 distinct CDR3 sequences, of which around 6% were detected only once. Approximately 24% of the sample comes from the top ten.

This clonotype was seen many times. There is no known antigen for this receptor. Base-call qualities are not available, and no considerably larger clone is one nucleotide away. This clonotype was obtained from an adult who was a healthcare worker with PCR-confirmed SARS-CoV-2 infection or an uninfected control (not recorded which). Input material: whole blood.

Here is the DNA: TGTGCCAGTAGTATTCTCCAGGGTCGGGATAATTCACCCCTCCACTTT. The translation is CASSILQGRDNSPLHF. Recombination linked TRBV19 to TRBJ1-6; TRBD1 is perhaps the D gene, given 5 matching bases. From the germline V gene (reference sequence), CDR1 is LNHDA and CDR2 is SQIVND. From the cysteine through the phenylalanine, the CDR3 covers 16 amino acids. Only the CDR3 part of the read is kept: 48 bases, read in frame from the first base. The V and J ends are trimmed by 3 bases and 5 bases, leaving 14 bases between them.